This T cell receptor beta chain comes out of a study of spatial heterogeneity in lung cancer. Study-wide points: Mutation counts in tumors were tracked by counts of expanded intratumoral alpha and beta TCRs.

TCRdb redid the calling of the 5' RACE reads with MiXCR, one entry per CDR3 protein. The table lists roughly 17,000 distinct CDR3 sequences, 6% to 7.5% of them singletons. Trimming took 2 bases from V and 6 from J; bases not matched to a gene: 8. The CDR3 is 18 residues long. Germline CDR1 reads KGHDR; CDR2 reads SFDVKD. Time point: sample taken at primary tumor resection. The study sequenced unsorted whole RNA from tumor, nontumor lung or frozen PBMC. This clonotype has ten or more counts. What it binds is unknown. This beta chain appears as a stray read in a library generated for alpha chains; its size is not informative.

The chain couples TRBV24-1 to TRBJ2-1, with 14 bases identical to TRBD2. The sequencing here drew on lung tumor tissue, taken at surgery. The source of this sequence is a female donor with early-stage non-small cell lung cancer. CDR3 residues: CATSDSTRTSGGINEQFF. The CDR3 DNA reads TGTGCCACCAGTGATTCAACCCGGACTAGCGGGGGGATCAATGAGCAGTTCTTC.